This passage covers 30 T cell receptor beta chains from one sample sequenced in a study of naive and memory T cell subsets. Ligated cDNA underwent four rounds of PCR with nested alpha and beta constant region primers and SP2. Each CDR3 protein is one row after TCRdb ran MiXCR on the 5' RACE reads. The sample carries roughly 56,000 distinct CDR3 sequences, 7% to 8.5% recorded once. A UMI-containing oligonucleotide was joined by 3' ligation to the TCR cDNA template. These receptor sequences come from a male donor in good health.

This clonotype was recorded many times. The chain employs TRBV5-1 and TRBJ2-3, with 10 nucleotides matching TRBD2. Trimming cost V 6 bases and J 4 bases; bases outside gene matches: 5. This CDR3 has 14 residues. Germline CDR1 and CDR2: SGHRS and YFSETQ. The CDR3 is CASTQLAGSDTQYF. CDR3 DNA: TGCGCCAGCACCCAACTAGCGGGATCAGATACGCAGTATTTT.

This clonotype was recorded many times. V is TRBV6-6 and J is TRBJ2-2, with TRBD2 identical over 7 bases. The germline CDR1 and CDR2 sequences are MNHNY and SVGAGI (reference sequence). V was pared by 6 bases and J by 7 bases, with 5 bases of the junction left unmatched. The CDR3 length is 13 residues. The CDR3 spells CASRSRDYGELFF. The CDR3, as DNA: TGTGCCAGCAGAAGCCGGGACTACGGGGAGCTGTTTTTT.

In this sample, this clonotype turned up many times. This chain links TRBV2 with TRBJ2-6; 7 bases fit TRBD1. With 2 bases clipped from V and 0 bases from J, the junction kept 10 bases outside the gene matches. The CDR3 covers 19 residues. Germline V gives CDR1 SNHLY, CDR2 FYNNEI. CDR3: CASSEISGTANSGANVLTF. The CDR3 nucleotides read TGTGCCAGCAGTGAAATATCCGGGACAGCGAACTCTGGGGCCAACGTCCTGACTTTC.

This clonotype was found many times. The gene calls are TRBV20-1 and TRBJ2-1; TRBD2 agrees at 12 bases. This CDR3 spans 17 amino acids. V trimming: 2 bases; J trimming: 3 bases; junction bases outside the gene matches: 8. In germline, CDR1 is DFQATT, CDR2 SNEGSKA (reference sequence). The CDR3 nucleotides read TGCAGTGCTAGACCCGTCGGACTAGCGGGACACTACAATGAGCAGTTCTTC. Encoded protein: CSARPVGLAGHYNEQFF.

This clonotype was seen ten or more times. The gene calls are TRBV7-2 and TRBJ2-2, with a tentative D call TRBD2 (5 bases). The CDR3 covers 15 residues. Germline assignment: CDR1 SGHTA and CDR2 FQGNSA. Between the trimmed V and J ends, which lost 5 bases and 1 base, there was a span of 11 bases. CDR3 nucleotides: TGTGCCAGCAGCCTCCAGAGCGGGAACACCGGGGAGCTGTTTTTT. As protein: CASSLQSGNTGELFF.

The chain carries TRBV5-1 and TRBJ2-5; D is possibly TRBD1 (7 bases). V lost 2 bases, J lost 0 bases, and 14 bases lay in between. Per germline, CDR1 SGHRS and CDR2 YFSETQ. The CDR3 has 16 amino acids. The CDR3 reads CASSLTGEVHQETQYF. In DNA form, the CDR3 reads TGCGCCAGCAGCTTAACAGGGGAGGTTCACCAAGAGACCCAGTACTTC.

This clonotype was recorded many times. The rearrangement links TRBV7-8 to TRBJ2-1, with 10 bases aligning to TRBD2. V lost 5 bases and J lost 9; bases outside the gene matches: 10. The CDR3 is 15 amino acids. Germline V lookup: CDR1 SGHVS, CDR2 FQNEAQ. The CDR3 loop is CASSPPAGGPVEQFF. The CDR3 DNA reads TGTGCCAGCAGCCCTCCAGCGGGAGGGCCAGTTGAGCAGTTCTTC.

This clonotype was seen a few times. At one end, the junction sequence differs from germline, possibly due to a read error. The genes are TRBV6-5 and TRBJ2-1; perhaps TRBD2 as D (6 bases). The germline gives CDR1 MNHEY, CDR2 SVGAGI. The CDR3 contains 14 residues. CDR3 coding DNA: TGTGCCAGCAGGTACTCTGCGGGATACAATGAGCAGTTCTTC. Its protein product is CASRYSAGYNEQFF.

Written as DNA, the CDR3 is TGTGCCAGCAGTGAAGCGACTAGCGGCACAGATACGCAGTATTTT. It specifies CASSEATSGTDTQYF. The rearrangement links TRBV6-1 to TRBJ2-3, with 8 bases matching TRBD2. The J segment lost 1 base and the V segment lost 0 bases, leaving 0 bases of the junction unmatched. Per the germline V gene, CDR1 is MNHNS and CDR2 is SASEGT. The CDR3 is 15 residues long.

This clonotype was observed many times. The CDR3 spells CASSQGYTDTGELFF. CDR3 DNA sequence: TGTGCCAGCAGCCAAGGATATACCGACACCGGGGAGCTGTTTTTT. The chain uses TRBV3-1 and TRBJ2-2; D unresolved. Per the germline V gene, CDR1 is LGHDT and CDR2 is YNNKEL (reference sequence). The CDR3 totals 15 residues. The germline V and J ends were trimmed by 1 base and 3 bases, with 9 bases remaining between them.

This clonotype was counted at least ten times. J is TRBJ1-2 and V is TRBV6-2 or TRBV6-3; TRBD1 matches at 12 bases. Looked up from germline, CDR1 is MNHEY and CDR2 is SVGEGT. This CDR3 spans 15 amino acids. The V and J ends lost 6 bases and 2 bases, in that order; junction bases with no gene match: 4. CDR3 region: CASRRGTGGNYGYTF. CDR3 DNA sequence: TGTGCCAGCAGGCGCGGGACAGGGGGCAACTATGGCTACACCTTC.

This clonotype has ten or more counts. This chain connects TRBV6-1 to TRBJ1-5, with D hard to call. The CDR3 is 13 amino acids. V shed 4 bases and J shed 4 bases, with 8 bases lying between them. CDR1 and CDR2 (germline): MNHNS, SASEGT. The CDR3 here is CASSVVANQPQHF. In nucleotides, the CDR3 is TGTGCCAGCAGTGTTGTGGCTAATCAGCCCCAGCATTTT.

The gene calls are TRBV9 and TRBJ2-4, with 9 bases aligning to TRBD2. The CDR3 is made up of 20 amino acids. The germline CDR1 and CDR2 sequences are SGDLS and YYNGEE. V trimming: 4 bases; J trimming: 0 bases; junction bases outside the gene matches: 17. CDR3 coding DNA: TGTGCCAGCAGCCTTACGAGCCCAACTAGCGGGCCGCTAGCCAAAAACATTCAGTACTTC. Its translation is CASSLTSPTSGPLAKNIQYF.

By share, this clonotype ranks as medium-sized. The CDR3 reads CSAIAASSSYEQYF. CDR3 sequence (DNA): TGCAGTGCTATTGCAGCGTCAAGCTCCTACGAGCAGTACTTC. The chain uses TRBV20-1 and TRBJ2-7; D not resolved. With 4 bases removed from V and 0 bases from J, the gap between germline ends came to 13 bases. The CDR3 consists of 14 residues. Germline CDR1 reads DFQATT; CDR2 reads SNEGSKA (reference sequence).

To note about this clonotype: This clone may be a read error of a much larger clone one base away. The chain uses TRBV10-3 and TRBJ2-3, with 7 bases fitting TRBD2. Germline CDR1 reads ENHRY; CDR2 reads SYGVKD. This CDR3 contains 15 residues. DNA for the CDR3: TGTGCCACCACGGGGAGCGGGATCCGGGCAGATACGCAGAATTTT. This encodes CATTGSGIRADTQNF.

This chain uses TRBV12-3 or TRBV12-4 with TRBJ1-5, with D perhaps matching TRBD1 (5 bases). The CDR3 runs 14 residues. Trimming removed 1 base at V and 6 bases at J, with 10 bases between. Written as DNA, the CDR3 is TGTGCCAGCAGTTTAGGAGAGGGGAGTCAGCCCCAGCATTTT. The encoded protein is CASSLGEGSQPQHF.

The chain joins TRBV6-5 to TRBJ2-7; TRBD2 agrees at 10 bases. CDR3 length: 15 amino acids. CDR1 is MNHEY and CDR2 is SVGAGI in the germline V gene. J gave up 7 bases and V 7 bases, and 13 bases lay outside the gene matches. The DNA for the CDR3 is TGTGCCAGCAACGCCCCCGGGACTAGCGCGAGGGAGCAGTACTTC. This gives the protein CASNAPGTSAREQYF.

This clonotype has only a few counts. V is TRBV7-6 and J is TRBJ2-2, with 7 bases identical to TRBD2. The germline CDR1 and CDR2 sequences are SGHVS and FNYEAQ. The CDR3 totals 15 residues. J lost 8 bases, V lost 1 base, and 7 bases had no gene match. CDR3 residues: CASSLGEAGRGELFF. As DNA, the CDR3 is TGTGCCAGCAGCTTAGGCGAAGCGGGAAGGGGGGAGCTGTTTTTT.

This clonotype was counted at least ten times. V is TRBV29-1 and J is TRBJ1-1; D ambiguous. V lost 3 bases and J lost 0, with 5 bases in between. The CDR3 covers 12 residues. Germline V gene sequence: CDR1 SQVTM, CDR2 ANQGSEA. The CDR3 here is CSVDMVNTEAFF. CDR3 nucleotide sequence: TGCAGCGTTGATATGGTGAACACTGAAGCTTTCTTT.

This clonotype was found many times. The V call is TRBV7-9, the J call TRBJ2-1; TRBD2 matches at 7 bases. The CDR3 consists of 17 residues. The V segment lost 3 bases and the J segment 0 bases; nucleotides outside the gene matches: 8. Germline-derived CDR1 and CDR2 are SEHNR and FQNEAQ (reference sequence). This chain's CDR3 is CASSFSSGLISYNEQFF. CDR3 DNA sequence: TGTGCCAGCAGCTTTTCTAGCGGACTGATCTCCTACAATGAGCAGTTCTTC. The full variable domain, in which reference TRBV7-9 and TRBJ2-1 provide the parts outside the CDR3, is DTGVSQNPRHKITKRGQNVTFRCDPISEHNRLYWYRQTLGQGPEFLTYFQNEAQLEKSRLLSDRFSAERPKGSFSTLEIQRTEQGDSAMYLCASSFSSGLISYNEQFFGPGTRLTVL.

The CDR3 region has the DNA TGTGCCGCGGGGTCCGACAATCAGCCCCAGCATTTT. Translated, it gives CAAGSDNQPQHF. V is TRBV7-9 and J is TRBJ1-5; no clear D. There are 12 residues in the CDR3. Germline CDR1 reads SEHNR; CDR2 reads FQNEAQ (reference sequence). The ends were cut back, 11 bases at V and 3 bases at J, with 11 bases in the middle.

This clonotype showed up just once. The CDR3 here is CASSQEAPRGELFF. The CDR3 DNA sequence: TGTGCCAGCAGCCAAGAGGCACCGCGGGGGGAGCTGTTTTTT. The chain is built from TRBV3-1 and TRBJ2-2; no reliable D call. This CDR3 is 14 amino acids long. V lost 0 bases and J 8 bases, leaving 10 bases between the germline ends. The germline gives CDR1 LGHDT, CDR2 YNNKEL (reference sequence).

This clonotype has ten or more counts. V gene TRBV7-8 combines with J gene TRBJ2-5; 11 nucleotides agree with TRBD2. Trimming cost V 5 bases and J 5 bases; bases outside gene matches: 10. Per germline, CDR1 SGHVS and CDR2 FQNEAQ. This CDR3 has 16 amino acids. The CDR3 region has the DNA TGTGCCAGCAGCATCTTCCTGATAGCGGGAGGGGAGACCCAGTACTTC. This codes for CASSIFLIAGGETQYF.

This clonotype was observed many times. The V gene is TRBV27, the J gene TRBJ2-3, with D possibly matching TRBD1 (6 bases). CDR1 and CDR2 from the germline V gene are MNHEY and SMNVEV (reference sequence). The V end lost 5 bases, the J end lost 0 bases, and 15 bases lay between the germline ends. The CDR3 is 16 amino acids. The CDR3 DNA sequence: TGTGCCAGCAGTGTGCAGGGGCTCACTAGCACAGATACGCAGTATTTT. Its protein is CASSVQGLTSTDTQYF.

This clonotype was counted between two and nine times. The chain carries TRBV19 and TRBJ2-1; possible D gene TRBD1, 6 bases. The germline CDR1 and CDR2 sequences are LNHDA and SQIVND (reference sequence). The V end was cut by 8 bases, the J end by 1 base, with 18 bases between. The CDR3 loop spans 16 amino acids. CDR3 region: CASRQGGVGSYNEQFF. CDR3 DNA sequence: TGTGCCAGTCGGCAAGGGGGAGTAGGGTCCTACAATGAGCAGTTCTTC.

This clonotype has at least ten counts. The chain carries TRBV6-1 and TRBJ1-5; no definite D call. There are 16 residues in the CDR3. CDR1 is MNHNS and CDR2 is SASEGT in the germline V gene. Trimming removed 0 bases at V and 6 bases at J, with 15 bases between. This CDR3 is CASSEAGGFNSQPQHF. The CDR3 DNA is TGTGCCAGCAGTGAAGCGGGAGGTTTTAATAGTCAGCCCCAGCATTTT.

The table lists this clonotype with a few counts. The V and J genes are TRBV7-9 and TRBJ2-3; D remains unclear. CDR3 length equals 14 residues. Trimming removed 5 bases from V and 8 bases from J, with 17 bases in between. Germline lookup yields CDR1 SEHNR and CDR2 FQNEAQ (reference sequence). CDR3 amino acids: CASSNYLESGTQYF. DNA of the CDR3: TGTGCCAGCAGCAACTATTTGGAGTCAGGTACGCAGTATTTT.

This clonotype was counted ten times or more. V gene TRBV7-8 combines with J gene TRBJ1-1; TRBD1 agrees at 10 bases. Germline V gene lookup returns CDR1 SGHVS and CDR2 FQNEAQ. The V and J ends lost 5 bases and 3 bases, in that order; junction bases with no gene match: 6. The CDR3 consists of 15 residues. The CDR3 loop reads CASSARTGGDTEAFF. The CDR3 nucleotides read TGTGCCAGCAGCGCGCGGACAGGGGGAGACACTGAAGCTTTCTTT.

A note on this clonotype: A much larger clone lies one base from this, so it may be a read error. The chain carries TRBV7-8 and TRBJ1-4; D is uncertain. The CDR3 is 16 amino acids. Germline loops: CDR1 SGHVS, CDR2 FQNEAQ. V was trimmed by 3 bases and J by 8 bases, leaving 19 bases between them. In DNA form, the CDR3 reads TGTGCCAGCAGCTTCGAGAGCCGGAACGTACTAGAAAAACTGTTTTTT. Protein product: CASSFESRNVLEKLFF.

This clonotype showed up many times. The genes are TRBV6-6 and TRBJ1-1; possible D gene TRBD1, 5 bases. Germline lookup yields CDR1 MNHNY and CDR2 SVGAGI (reference sequence). V lost 6 bases and J lost 8, with 16 bases in between. CDR3 size: 13 residues. The CDR3 reads CASRPGPLPEAFF. The CDR3 DNA sequence: TGTGCCAGCAGGCCGGGACCGTTGCCAGAAGCTTTCTTT.